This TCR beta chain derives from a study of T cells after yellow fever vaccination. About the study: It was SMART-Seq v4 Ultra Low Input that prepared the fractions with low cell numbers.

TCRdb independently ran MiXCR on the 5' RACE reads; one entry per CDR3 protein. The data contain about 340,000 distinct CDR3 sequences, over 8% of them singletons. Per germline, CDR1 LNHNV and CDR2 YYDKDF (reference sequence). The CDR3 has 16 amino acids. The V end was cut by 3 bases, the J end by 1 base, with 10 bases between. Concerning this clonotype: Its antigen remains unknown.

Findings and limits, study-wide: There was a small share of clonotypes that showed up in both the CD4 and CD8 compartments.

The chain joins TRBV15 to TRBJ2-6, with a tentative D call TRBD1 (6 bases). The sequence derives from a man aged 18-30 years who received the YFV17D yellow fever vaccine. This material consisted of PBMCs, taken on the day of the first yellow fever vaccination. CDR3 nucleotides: TGTGCCACCAGCAGCCAAGGGGGATCTGGGGCCAACGTCCTGACTTTC. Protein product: CATSSQGGSGANVLTF.